This T cell receptor (beta chain) was retrieved from a study of T cells in Graves' hyperthyroidism and ophthalmopathy. Study at large: Any treatment followed the collection of peripheral blood at initial diagnosis. Study-level findings and limits: Blood held most thyroid clonotypes expanded above 0.001 frequency. The model predicted ophthalmopathy a median around seven months before onset.

Germline loops: CDR1 SNHLY, CDR2 FYNNEI. The ends were cut back, 2 bases at V and 8 bases at J, with 4 bases in the middle. The length of the CDR3 is 11 residues. Amplification targeted TCR beta CDR3 regions from RNA transcripts. The HTBI set primed first-round TCR CDR3 RT-PCR. TCRdb used MiXCR to reprocess the multiplex PCR reads, holding one entry per CDR3 protein. Among about 130,000 distinct CDR3 sequences, around 20% were seen once, and the ten largest hold around two thirds. The table lists this clonotype with many counts. Its specificity is not known. Hyperthyroidism was newly diagnosed in patients aged 18 to 65 (duration under 2 months).

Sequencing input: blood. The clonotype originates from a woman aged 50 to 60 with Graves' hyperthyroidism that later progressed to Graves' ophthalmopathy. The chain uses TRBV2 and TRBJ2-1; no clear D gene. The CDR3 nucleotides read TGTGCCAGCAGTGAACGCGATGAGCAGTTCTTC. The encoded protein is CASSERDEQFF.